These T cell receptor beta chains were read from a single sample in a study of blood T cells in healthy people across ages. MiXCR was run by TCRdb on the 5' RACE reads, yielding one entry per CDR3 protein. The sample lists over 600,000 distinct CDR3 sequences, around 43% occurring once. The sample was blood. All receptors come from a man aged 80 or over in good health. Both conserved end residues are part of each CDR3. A D gene is named only where the DNA matches it firmly. The size field is filled for only some rows; it gives once, few, many or a size class.

j_gene: TRBJ2-1; d_gene: NA; v_gene: TRBV7-2; abundance: NA; CDR3aa: CASSSGPGRGYNEQFF; CDR3nt: TGTGCCAGCAGCTCCGGTCCAGGGAGAGGTTACAATGAGCAGTTCTTC
j_gene: TRBJ1-5; d_gene: NA; v_gene: TRBV28; abundance: few; CDR3aa: CASRSGRQPQHF; CDR3nt: TGTGCCAGCAGATCCGGGCGCCAGCCCCAGCATTTT
j_gene: TRBJ2-5; d_gene: NA; v_gene: TRBV20-1; abundance: few; CDR3aa: CSARVGFEQYF; CDR3nt: TGCAGTGCTAGAGTGGGGTTTGAGCAGTACTTC
j_gene: TRBJ2-7; d_gene: NA; v_gene: TRBV7-2; abundance: many; CDR3aa: CASRERGGSTYEQYF; CDR3nt: TGTGCCAGCCGCGAGCGAGGGGGGTCAACCTACGAGCAGTACTTC
j_gene: TRBJ2-5; d_gene: TRBD1; v_gene: TRBV11-2; abundance: NA; CDR3aa: CASSLDDRVKETQYF; CDR3nt: TGTGCCAGCAGCTTAGACGACAGGGTGAAGGAGACCCAGTACTTC
j_gene: TRBJ1-2; d_gene: NA; v_gene: TRBV28; abundance: NA; CDR3aa: CASSTPRGYTF; CDR3nt: TGTGCCAGCAGTACCCCCCGGGGCTACACCTTC
j_gene: TRBJ2-7; d_gene: NA; v_gene: TRBV21-1; abundance: few; CDR3aa: CASSRLGGRPFLGFYEQYF; CDR3nt: TGTGCCAGCAGCAGATTGGGGGGCCGACCCTTCTTGGGGTTTTACGAGCAGTACTTC
j_gene: TRBJ2-1; d_gene: NA; v_gene: TRBV28; abundance: many; CDR3aa: CASSSTGTIDEQFF; CDR3nt: TGTGCCAGCAGTTCTACAGGGACTATTGATGAGCAGTTCTTC
j_gene: TRBJ2-5; d_gene: TRBD2; v_gene: TRBV6-2/TRBV6-3; abundance: NA; CDR3aa: CASSYGLAGGPTQETQYF; CDR3nt: TGTGCCAGCAGTTATGGACTAGCGGGGGGGCCGACCCAAGAGACCCAGTACTTC
j_gene: TRBJ1-3; d_gene: NA; v_gene: TRBV7-2; abundance: few; CDR3aa: CASEAQYGNTIYF; CDR3nt: TGTGCCAGCGAGGCCCAGTACGGAAACACCATATATTTT
j_gene: TRBJ2-1; d_gene: TRBD2; v_gene: TRBV6-2/TRBV6-3; abundance: NA; CDR3aa: CASSYERGRAYNEQFF; CDR3nt: TGTGCCAGCAGTTACGAACGCGGGAGGGCCTACAATGAGCAGTTCTTC
j_gene: TRBJ2-1; d_gene: TRBD2; v_gene: TRBV7-3; abundance: NA; CDR3aa: CASSTQPLGLAGEGNEQFF; CDR3nt: TGTGCCAGCAGCACCCAACCCTTGGGACTAGCGGGAGAGGGAAATGAGCAGTTCTTC
j_gene: TRBJ2-4; d_gene: TRBD1; v_gene: TRBV20-1; abundance: few; CDR3aa: CSARQGRSGNIQYF; CDR3nt: TGCAGTGCTCGACAGGGGAGGAGTGGAAACATTCAGTACTTC
j_gene: TRBJ2-3; d_gene: TRBD2; v_gene: TRBV9; abundance: NA; CDR3aa: CASSVGLADTDTQYF; CDR3nt: TGTGCCAGCAGCGTTGGACTAGCAGACACAGATACGCAGTATTTT
j_gene: TRBJ2-1; d_gene: TRBD2; v_gene: TRBV6-1; abundance: NA; CDR3aa: CASSSTLAGAYNEQFF; CDR3nt: TGTGCCAGCAGTTCAACGCTAGCGGGTGCCTACAATGAGCAGTTCTTC
j_gene: TRBJ1-5; d_gene: NA; v_gene: TRBV29-1; abundance: few; CDR3aa: CSVADRINQPQHF; CDR3nt: TGCAGCGTGGCCGACAGGATTAATCAGCCCCAGCATTTT
j_gene: TRBJ2-1; d_gene: NA; v_gene: TRBV7-2; abundance: NA; CDR3aa: CASSLVREKFF; CDR3nt: TGTGCCAGCAGCTTAGTCCGGGAGAAGTTCTTC
j_gene: TRBJ2-1; d_gene: TRBD1; v_gene: TRBV25-1; abundance: NA; CDR3aa: CASSGLQGMVEQFF; CDR3nt: TGTGCCAGCAGTGGCCTACAGGGGATGGTCGAGCAGTTCTTC
j_gene: TRBJ2-5; d_gene: TRBD2; v_gene: TRBV20-1; abundance: NA; CDR3aa: CSAFSGGVSQYF; CDR3nt: TGCAGTGCTTTTAGCGGGGGGGTGTCCCAGTACTTC
j_gene: TRBJ2-1; d_gene: TRBD2; v_gene: TRBV15; abundance: few; CDR3aa: CATSSGTSGNNEQFF; CDR3nt: TGTGCCACTAGCAGCGGGACTAGCGGAAACAATGAGCAGTTCTTC
j_gene: TRBJ2-5; d_gene: NA; v_gene: TRBV11-2; abundance: NA; CDR3aa: CASSLSSLRLREQYF; CDR3nt: TGTGCCAGCAGCTTATCGAGTCTCCGACTGAGGGAGCAGTACTTC
j_gene: TRBJ1-6; d_gene: NA; v_gene: TRBV7-2; abundance: NA; CDR3aa: CASSPPGHNNSPLHF; CDR3nt: TGTGCCAGCAGCCCCCCGGGTCACAATAATTCACCCCTCCACTTT
j_gene: TRBJ2-7; d_gene: TRBD1; v_gene: TRBV20-1; abundance: few; CDR3aa: CSARDRGKRPYNEQYF; CDR3nt: TGCAGTGCACGAGACAGGGGGAAGAGACCCTACAATGAGCAGTACTTC
j_gene: TRBJ2-3; d_gene: NA; v_gene: TRBV12-3/TRBV12-4; abundance: NA; CDR3aa: CASSRPGPGKDTQYF; CDR3nt: TGTGCCAGCAGTCGCCCGGGGCCAGGGAAAGATACGCAGTATTTT
j_gene: TRBJ1-1; d_gene: NA; v_gene: TRBV6-2/TRBV6-3; abundance: NA; CDR3aa: CASSLNRERAFF; CDR3nt: TGTGCCAGCAGTTTAAACAGGGAAAGAGCTTTCTTT
j_gene: TRBJ2-5; d_gene: TRBD1; v_gene: TRBV2; abundance: NA; CDR3aa: CASSEAGTGKETQYF; CDR3nt: TGTGCCAGCAGTGAAGCCGGGACAGGGAAAGAGACCCAGTACTTC
j_gene: TRBJ2-7; d_gene: TRBD2; v_gene: TRBV27; abundance: NA; CDR3aa: CASSPITGGAYEQYF; CDR3nt: TGTGCCAGCAGTCCTATTACGGGGGGAGCCTACGAGCAGTACTTC
j_gene: TRBJ2-5; d_gene: NA; v_gene: TRBV20-1; abundance: once; CDR3aa: CSARGNVGGTETQYF; CDR3nt: TGCAGTGCTAGAGGGAATGTTGGGGGTACAGAGACCCAGTACTTC
j_gene: TRBJ2-3; d_gene: TRBD1; v_gene: TRBV6-6; abundance: once; CDR3aa: CASSTTGGGTDTQYF; CDR3nt: TGTGCCAGCAGTACGACAGGGGGAGGCACAGATACGCAGTATTTT
j_gene: TRBJ2-6; d_gene: NA; v_gene: TRBV12-3/TRBV12-4; abundance: NA; CDR3aa: CASSSGTYSGANVLTF; CDR3nt: TGTGCCAGCAGTTCCGGGACATACTCTGGGGCCAACGTCCTGACTTTC
j_gene: TRBJ2-7; d_gene: NA; v_gene: TRBV6-2/TRBV6-3; abundance: NA; CDR3aa: CASSGQAYEQYF; CDR3nt: TGTGCCAGCAGCGGGCAGGCCTACGAGCAGTACTTC
j_gene: TRBJ1-2; d_gene: NA; v_gene: TRBV5-1; abundance: NA; CDR3aa: CAGSLAGSNGYTF; CDR3nt: TGCGCCGGCAGCTTGGCAGGGTCGAATGGCTACACCTTC
j_gene: TRBJ2-7; d_gene: TRBD1; v_gene: TRBV7-9; abundance: NA; CDR3aa: CASRLQGALGEQYF; CDR3nt: TGTGCCAGCCGCTTACAGGGGGCGCTGGGCGAGCAGTACTTC
j_gene: TRBJ2-1; d_gene: NA; v_gene: TRBV27; abundance: NA; CDR3aa: CASSSPVGRFLVNEQFF; CDR3nt: TGTGCCAGCAGCTCGCCAGTTGGGCGGTTCCTAGTCAATGAGCAGTTCTTC
j_gene: TRBJ1-2; d_gene: NA; v_gene: TRBV4-3; abundance: NA; CDR3aa: CASSHATNYGYTF; CDR3nt: TGCGCCAGCAGCCACGCGACCAACTATGGCTACACCTTC